The following is a T cell receptor beta chain sequence with its context. No antigen is known for it. Germline CDR1 is ENHRY and CDR2 is SYGVKD. This CDR3 comprises 17 residues. Germline trimming cut 3 bases from V and 6 bases from J; bases unmatched to any gene: 10. The sample originates from a study of long-term antiretroviral therapy in people with HIV. Findings of the study overall: The clones with expansion before ART were dominant in the repertoire at all time points. Patients on ART gained diversity, which nonetheless stayed below transplant donor controls.

The authors ran the immunoSEQ assay, v3.0, at survey level. Sequenced by immunoSEQ multiplex PCR; TCRdb stores in-frame clones only, minus some. The table shows tens of thousands of clones, with 80% to 95% occurring only once. This TCR derives from a woman aged 40 to 50 with HIV. The rearrangement joins TRBV10-3 to TRBJ1-4; 10 positions match TRBD1. The source material was unsorted PBMCs, sampled 7.6 years after starting antiretroviral therapy. CDR3 coding DNA: TGTGCCATCAGTGAATCGGGACAGGGGACGGCGGATGAAAAACTGTTTTTT. Translation gives CAISESGQGTADEKLFF.